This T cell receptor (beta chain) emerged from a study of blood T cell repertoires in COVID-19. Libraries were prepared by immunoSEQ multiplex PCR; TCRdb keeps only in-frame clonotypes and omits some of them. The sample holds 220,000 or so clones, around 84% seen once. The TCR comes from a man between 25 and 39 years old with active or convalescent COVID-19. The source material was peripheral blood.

CDR3 sequence: CSVEDREGTDTQYF. In nucleotides, the CDR3 is TGCAGCGTTGAGGACAGGGAGGGAACAGATACGCAGTATTTT. V is TRBV29-1 and J is TRBJ2-3, with D perhaps TRBD1 (8 bases). This CDR3 spans 14 amino acids. With 3 bases removed from V and 3 bases from J, the gap between germline ends came to 13 bases. Germline CDR1 SQVTM, CDR2 ANQGSEA.